This is a list of T cell receptor beta chains from one sample in a study of T cells in localized non-small cell lung cancer. Only in-frame clones appear in the TCRdb table, and some are missing; sequencing was by immunoSEQ multiplex PCR. The sample includes under 95,000 clones, 80% seen only once; the top ten take nearly 9.5%. The specimen was peripheral blood, collected before any cancer treatment. The source of these receptors is a female donor aged 60 or older with stage I lung adenocarcinoma. CDR3s include the opening cysteine and the closing phenylalanine or tryptophan.

v_gene	j_gene	CDR3aa
TRBV7-7	TRBJ2-5	CASSLTSGVQETQYF
TRBV28	TRBJ1-2	CASSSLGDGYTF
TRBV6-1	TRBJ2-7	CASSEGVMGLEDNYEQYF
TRBV28	TRBJ2-7	CASSQSPGLGSSSYEQYF
TRBV28	TRBJ1-2	CASSPQGRDGYTF
TRBV4-3	TRBJ1-2	CASSQLVDSSNYGYTF
TRBV6-5	TRBJ2-2	CASIKEGGGGELFF
TRBV7-2	TRBJ1-5	CASRPVGSNQPQHF
TRBV9	TRBJ2-1	CASSVDGFYNEQFF
TRBV9	TRBJ2-7	CASSPKSELWEQYF
TRBV5-4	TRBJ2-3	CASSPGLARGGDTQYF
TRBV6-5	TRBJ2-3	CASSYSLTGTDTQYF
TRBV19	TRBJ1-4	CASTPRGGGGASEKLFF
TRBV2	TRBJ2-7	CASIGAGYEQYF
TRBV7-6	TRBJ2-2	CASIKNPGVPGELFF
TRBV5-4	TRBJ2-1	CASSLRQTEQFF
TRBV28	TRBJ1-1	CASSLPSGTALLNTEAFF
TRBV9	TRBJ2-5	CASSVGGVVGETQYF
TRBV5-4	TRBJ2-2	CASSYVQGVAGELFF
TRBV30	TRBJ2-1	CAWSPGLAGGLWQFF
TRBV21-1	TRBJ1-5	CASSNAYRLNQPQHF
TRBV6-5	TRBJ1-2	CASSSFDSNYGYTF
TRBV6-6	TRBJ2-1	CATQTSGEEQFF
TRBV6-5	TRBJ1-1	CASSYSNEYTEAFF
TRBV5-1	TRBJ2-3	CASSPGLAIRYTQYF
TRBV11-1	TRBJ1-1	CASSLGRTNTEAFF
TRBV30	TRBJ2-5	CAWQQGVTQYF
TRBV5-1	TRBJ1-2	CASSGTGIYYGYTF
TRBV13	TRBJ1-5	CASSLGQTNQPQHF
TRBV29-1	TRBJ1-2	CSVGRGDGYTF
TRBV5-4	TRBJ2-7	CASSSTSRAPRYEQYF
TRBV7-3	TRBJ2-3	CASSLTSRGTDTQYF
TRBV6-5	TRBJ2-3	CASRLAGVEDTQYF
TRBV6-5	TRBJ2-1	CASSSRTGYNEQFF
TRBV2	TRBJ1-4	CASTREGLKKEKLFF
TRBV30	TRBJ1-1	CAWTGGLGTEAFF
TRBV29-1	TRBJ1-2	CSARVGGYGYTF
TRBV6-5	TRBJ2-1	CASSTLRGASEQFF
TRBV7-3	TRBJ1-1	CASSLEGFDTEAFF
TRBV5-6	TRBJ2-1	CASSLGTRDLF
TRBV27	TRBJ1-4	CASRLTGGINEKLFF
TRBV7-9	TRBJ2-5	CASSLNRGRGETQYF
TRBV6-5	TRBJ2-3	CASSYPPGTDTQYF
TRBV15	TRBJ1-2	CATSRDRNWDGENYGYTF
TRBV4-3	TRBJ1-2	CASSQTTGVGYGYTF
TRBV6-1	TRBJ1-1	CASKLNTEAFF
TRBV2	TRBJ1-1	CASSETGGNTEAFF
TRBV6-6	TRBJ2-7	CASSSLLRQGSYEQYF
TRBV7-2	TRBJ1-1	CASSQKWDSPALRAFF
TRBV25-1	TRBJ1-6	CASSDPRQGASSPLHF
TRBV4-3	TRBJ2-2	CASSEDSLDTGELFF
TRBV6-5	TRBJ2-7	CASSYSNLWTGDEQYF
TRBV19	TRBJ1-2	CATMGWPYGYTF
TRBV7-2	TRBJ2-6	CASSLGLAGANVLTF
TRBV7-2	TRBJ2-5	CASSFPGGQQETQYF